Listed here is a single T cell receptor (beta chain). Its antigen is unknown. Naive CD8 T cell sorting was performed on the CD8+CD4-CCR7+CD45RA+ phenotype. This entry is derived from a study of molecular identifiers for immune sequencing clone quantification. Study-wide background: Four portions were sequenced after RNA from about 21,000 or 97,000 naive CD8 cells was split five ways in replicates.

The CDR3 runs to 16 residues. Germline-derived CDR1 and CDR2 are MNHEY and SVGEGT. V lost 0 bases to trimming and J lost 1 base, with 10 bases between them. Study conclusions and caveats: Jurkat TCR RNA spiked in from one cell reportedly remained identifiable amid around 1 million naive cells. Clones carrying above 20 RNA copies accounted for over 98% of effector molecules, under 1% in naive cells.

Via MiXCR, TCRdb re-called the PCR reads, giving one row per CDR3 protein. There are around 470,000 distinct CDR3 sequences in the sample; 20% to 25% occur only once, and about 0.8% lies in the top ten. The clonotype was recovered from a human donor in good health. Some libraries in this study had Jurkat cell RNA spiked in. The gene calls are TRBV6-2 or TRBV6-3 and TRBJ2-4; D remains unclear. Sequencing was carried out using naive CD8+ T cells from blood, with Jurkat cell RNA spiked in. Subset specified: FACS-sorted CD8+CD4-CCR7+CD45RA+ naive T cells. CDR3 DNA: TGTGCCAGCAGTTACTCTCAAACCTCCGCCAAAAACATTCAGTACTTC. Its translation is CASSYSQTSAKNIQYF.